The clone carrying this TCR beta chain appeared a few times. Its antigen is undetermined. This sample was taken from a study of T cell repertoires in cytomegalovirus infection. Whole-study context: An indication of both CMV infection and matching HLA type came from public TCR beta signatures.

TCRdb ran MiXCR on the reads and lists one entry per CDR3 protein. The sample holds 350,000 to 500,000 distinct CDR3 sequences, roughly 30% seen once. Broader study findings: Clonotype analysis showed dominance of the ex vivo response by HLA-C-restricted CMV-specific TCR beta clonotypes.

The CDR3 is made up of 16 amino acids. Germline trimming cut 6 bases from V and 7 bases from J; bases unmatched to any gene: 16. This TCR was recovered from a human donor in good health (CMV status not recorded). Some clones in this sample may be carry-over from other donors' samples. The sequenced material came from PBMCs. The rearrangement links TRBV12-3 or TRBV12-4 to TRBJ2-5; 8 positions agree with TRBD2. CDR3 sequence reads: CASSPPRAGVHGTQYF. DNA of the CDR3: TGTGCCAGCAGCCCCCCTCGAGCGGGGGTGCACGGGACCCAGTACTTC.